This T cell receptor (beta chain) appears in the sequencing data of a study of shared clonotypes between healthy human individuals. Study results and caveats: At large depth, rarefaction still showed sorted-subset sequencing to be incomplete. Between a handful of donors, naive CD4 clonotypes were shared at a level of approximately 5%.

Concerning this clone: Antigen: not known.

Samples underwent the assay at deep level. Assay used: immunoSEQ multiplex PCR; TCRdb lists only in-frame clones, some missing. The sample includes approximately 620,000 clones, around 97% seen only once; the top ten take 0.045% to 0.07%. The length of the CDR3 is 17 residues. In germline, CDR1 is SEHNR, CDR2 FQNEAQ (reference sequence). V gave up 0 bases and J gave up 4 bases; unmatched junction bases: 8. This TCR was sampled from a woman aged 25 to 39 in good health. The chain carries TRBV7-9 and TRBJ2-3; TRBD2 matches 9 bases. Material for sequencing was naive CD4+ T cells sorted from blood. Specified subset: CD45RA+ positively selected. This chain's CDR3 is CASSLAVLREGPDTQYF. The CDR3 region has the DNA TGTGCCAGCAGCTTAGCGGTGTTGCGGGAGGGCCCAGATACGCAGTATTTT.